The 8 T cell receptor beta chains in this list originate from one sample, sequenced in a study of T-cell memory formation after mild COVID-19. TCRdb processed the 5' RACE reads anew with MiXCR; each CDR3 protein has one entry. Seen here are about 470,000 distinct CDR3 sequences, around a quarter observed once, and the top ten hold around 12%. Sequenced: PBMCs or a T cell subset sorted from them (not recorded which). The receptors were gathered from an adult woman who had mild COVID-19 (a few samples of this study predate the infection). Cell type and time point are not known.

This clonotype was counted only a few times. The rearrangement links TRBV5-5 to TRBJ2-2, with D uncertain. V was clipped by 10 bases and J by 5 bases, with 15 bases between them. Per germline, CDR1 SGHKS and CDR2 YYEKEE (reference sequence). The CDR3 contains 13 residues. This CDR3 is CADRNYCTGELFF. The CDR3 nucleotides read TGTGCCGACCGTAATTACTGTACCGGGGAGCTGTTTTTT.

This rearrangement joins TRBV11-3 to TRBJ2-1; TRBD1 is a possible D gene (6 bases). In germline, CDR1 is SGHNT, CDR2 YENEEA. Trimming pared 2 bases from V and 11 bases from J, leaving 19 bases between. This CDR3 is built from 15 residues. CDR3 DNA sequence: TGTGCCAGCAGCTTAAGGGGGACCGGCGAGGGACAGCAGTTCTTC. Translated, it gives CASSLRGTGEGQQFF.

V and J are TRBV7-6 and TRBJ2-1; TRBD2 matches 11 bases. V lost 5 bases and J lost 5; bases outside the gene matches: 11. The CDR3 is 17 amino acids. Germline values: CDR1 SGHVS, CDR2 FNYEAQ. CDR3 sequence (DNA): TGTGCCAGCAGCCGACCCCCTAGCGGGGGGTTTCACAATGAGCAGTTCTTC. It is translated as CASSRPPSGGFHNEQFF.

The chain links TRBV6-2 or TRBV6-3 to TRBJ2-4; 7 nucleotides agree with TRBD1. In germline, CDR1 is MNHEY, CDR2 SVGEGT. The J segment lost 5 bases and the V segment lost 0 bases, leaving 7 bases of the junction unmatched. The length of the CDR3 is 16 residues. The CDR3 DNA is TGTGCCAGCAGTTACTCGACAGGGCGAGTGGAAAACATTCAGTACTTC. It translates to CASSYSTGRVENIQYF.

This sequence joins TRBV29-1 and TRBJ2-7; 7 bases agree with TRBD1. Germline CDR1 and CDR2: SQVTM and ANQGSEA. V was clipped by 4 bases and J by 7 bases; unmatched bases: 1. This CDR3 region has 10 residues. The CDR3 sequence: CSVGDSEQYF. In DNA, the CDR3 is TGCAGCGTTGGGGACAGTGAGCAGTACTTC.

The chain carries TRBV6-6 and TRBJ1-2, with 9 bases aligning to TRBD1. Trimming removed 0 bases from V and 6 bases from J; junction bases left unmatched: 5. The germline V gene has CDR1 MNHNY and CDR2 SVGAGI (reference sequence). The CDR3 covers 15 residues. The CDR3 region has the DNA TGTGCCAGCAGTTACTCGGGACAGGGTATGAATGGCTACACCTTC. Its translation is CASSYSGQGMNGYTF.

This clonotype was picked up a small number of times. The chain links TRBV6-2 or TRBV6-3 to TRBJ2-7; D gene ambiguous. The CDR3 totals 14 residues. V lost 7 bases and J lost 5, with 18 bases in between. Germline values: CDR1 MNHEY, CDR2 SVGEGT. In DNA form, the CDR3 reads TGTGCCAGCACTCCTATACTGGGTGGTCACGAGCAGTACTTC. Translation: CASTPILGGHEQYF.

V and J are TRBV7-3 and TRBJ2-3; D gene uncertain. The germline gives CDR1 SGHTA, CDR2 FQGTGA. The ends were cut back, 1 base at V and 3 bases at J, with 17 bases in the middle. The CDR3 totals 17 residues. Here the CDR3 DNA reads TGTGCCAGCAGCTTAATGCGTACCCCGCTATCTACAGATACGCAGTATTTT. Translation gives CASSLMRTPLSTDTQYF.